The rows below give T cell receptor beta chains drawn from one sample of a study of cytomegalovirus exposure and HLA in healthy donors. Sequenced by immunoSEQ multiplex PCR; TCRdb stores in-frame clones only, minus some. The sample lists 90,000 to 100,000 clones, over 8% occurring once. Sequencing used PBMCs. The receptor source for this set is a middle-aged man in good health and CMV-seropositive. Each CDR3 is given with its conserved first and last residue. A D gene is named only where the DNA matches it firmly. The size of a clone is reported for some rows only, either as once, few or many, or as a class for expanded clones.

D | J | size | V | CDR3 | DNA
NA | TRBJ1-1 | few | TRBV2 | CASRSPRTEGFF | TGTGCCAGCCGTTCTCCGAGGACAGAAGGTTTCTTT
NA | TRBJ2-5 | few | TRBV18 | CASLSPMETQYF | TGTGCCAGCTTAAGCCCTATGGAGACCCAGTACTTC
NA | TRBJ2-7 | once | TRBV6-5 | CASSVTRGETYEQYF | TGTGCCAGCAGTGTGACTAGAGGAGAAACCTACGAGCAGTACTTC
TRBD1 | TRBJ1-1 | few | TRBV19 | CASSTRQGATEAFF | TGTGCCAGTAGTACCCGACAGGGGGCCACTGAAGCTTTCTTT
TRBD2 | TRBJ2-1 | few | TRBV28 | CASSAGTSGYNEQFF | TGTGCCAGCAGCGCCGGGACTAGCGGTTACAATGAGCAGTTCTTC
TRBD2 | TRBJ2-5 | NA | TRBV5-1 | CASSPLAGEGTQYF | TGCGCCAGCAGCCCCTTAGCGGGAGAGGGGACCCAGTACTTC
NA | TRBJ2-1 | NA | TRBV5-4 | CASSPGVGQGPNEQFF | TGTGCCAGCAGCCCTGGAGTGGGGCAGGGGCCGAATGAGCAGTTCTTC
TRBD1 | TRBJ2-3 | NA | TRBV6-6 | CAIHRGLSTDTQYF | TGTGCCATTCACAGGGGGCTTAGCACAGATACGCAGTATTTT
TRBD1 | TRBJ1-6 | NA | TRBV5-1 | CASSPGDSRLLHF | TGCGCCAGCAGCCCGGGGGACAGCAGACTCCTCCACTTT
TRBD2 | TRBJ2-1 | few | TRBV5-1 | CASRAGLAGGSEQFF | TGCGCCAGCAGAGCTGGACTAGCGGGAGGTAGTGAGCAGTTCTTC
NA | TRBJ2-1 | once | TRBV7-2 | CASSLAAGPSVEQFF | TGTGCCAGCAGCTTAGCGGCAGGGCCCTCCGTTGAGCAGTTCTTC
NA | TRBJ2-5 | NA | TRBV21-1 | CASSKGALAGQETQYF | TGTGCCAGCAGCAAGGGGGCACTAGCGGGACAAGAGACCCAGTACTTC
NA | TRBJ2-5 | few | TRBV4-1 | CASSQEMGLGRGETQYF | TGCGCCAGCAGCCAAGAGATGGGTCTCGGGAGAGGGGAGACCCAGTACTTC
TRBD2 | TRBJ2-3 | few | TRBV7-3 | CASSLTASGRGRTDTQYF | TGTGCCAGCAGCTTAACAGCTAGCGGGAGGGGAAGGACAGATACGCAGTATTTT
NA | TRBJ2-7 | few | TRBV6-5 | CASSPGRSRGF | TGTGCCAGCAGTCCTGGACGGTCCCGGGGCTTC
NA | TRBJ2-1 | NA | TRBV14 | CASSQDTSSLKQFF | TGTGCCAGCAGCCAAGATACCTCGTCGCTAAAGCAGTTCTTC
TRBD2 | TRBJ2-7 | NA | TRBV5-1 | CASRVAGEPSYEQYF | TGCGCCAGCAGGGTGGCGGGGGAGCCGTCCTACGAGCAGTACTTC
TRBD1 | TRBJ2-5 | NA | TRBV5-5 | CASSFARDRGVEETQYF | TGTGCCAGCAGCTTCGCCCGGGACAGGGGCGTCGAAGAGACCCAGTACTTC
TRBD1 | TRBJ1-1 | NA | TRBV28 | CASSPPTGANTEAFF | TGTGCCAGCAGTCCCCCGACAGGGGCCAACACTGAAGCTTTCTTT
NA | TRBJ2-7 | NA | TRBV10-3 | CAISAAGGMNEQYF | TGTGCCATCAGTGCCGCAGGGGGGATGAACGAGCAGTACTTC
TRBD2 | TRBJ2-1 | few | TRBV11-1 | CASSPGGGSYNEQFF | TGTGCCAGCAGCCCCGGGGGGGGCTCCTACAATGAGCAGTTCTTC
TRBD1 | TRBJ1-1 | few | TRBV18 | CASSSPRQGGTEAFF | TGTGCCAGCTCATCGCCTCGACAGGGTGGAACTGAAGCTTTCTTT
NA | TRBJ1-2 | NA | TRBV20-1 | CSASSGDGYTF | TGCAGTGCTAGTTCAGGGGATGGCTACACCTTC
NA | TRBJ2-3 | NA | TRBV6-5 | CASSTYGDTQYF | TGTGCCAGCAGTACTTACGGAGATACGCAGTATTTT
TRBD1 | TRBJ1-2 | NA | TRBV18 | CASSYGQGNYGYTF | TGTGCCAGCTCATACGGACAGGGGAACTATGGCTACACCTTC
NA | TRBJ1-1 | few | TRBV7-9 | CASSPPPTGKNTEAFF | TGTGCCAGCAGCCCACCCCCGACAGGTAAAAACACTGAAGCTTTCTTT
TRBD2 | TRBJ2-2 | many | TRBV4-1 | CASSPGLVGTSGRAAGELFF | TGCGCCAGCAGCCCCGGATTAGTCGGGACTAGCGGGAGGGCCGCCGGGGAGCTGTTTTTT
TRBD1 | TRBJ1-4 | NA | TRBV5-1 | CASSGQGFGNEKLFF | TGCGCCAGCAGCGGACAGGGGTTTGGAAACGAAAAACTGTTTTTT
NA | TRBJ2-1 | NA | TRBV19 | CASSILAQYNEQFF | TGTGCCAGTAGTATCCTAGCCCAATACAATGAGCAGTTCTTC
TRBD1 | TRBJ1-4 | few | TRBV5-1 | CASSQGQGPEKLFF | TGCGCCAGCAGCCAGGGACAGGGTCCCGAAAAACTGTTTTTT
TRBD1 | TRBJ1-1 | NA | TRBV9 | CVSSVNDRAEAFF | TGTGTCAGCAGCGTTAATGACAGGGCTGAAGCTTTCTTT
NA | TRBJ2-7 | NA | TRBV7-3 | CASSLTRSDEQYF | TGTGCCAGCAGCTTAACGCGGTCCGACGAGCAGTACTTC
TRBD2 | TRBJ2-5 | few | TRBV27 | CASSLLSLAGGLYF | TGTGCCAGCAGTCTCCTTTCTTTAGCGGGAGGGTTGTACTTC
NA | TRBJ1-1 | few | TRBV28 | CASTERGRDTEAFF | TGTGCCAGCACCGAGAGGGGGAGGGACACTGAAGCTTTCTTT
NA | TRBJ2-2 | few | TRBV7-9 | CASSLGGGLRTGELFF | TGTGCCAGCAGCTTAGGGGGAGGACTACGGACCGGGGAGCTGTTTTTT
TRBD1 | TRBJ1-5 | NA | TRBV30 | CAWRLTGPSNQPQHF | TGTGCCTGGAGGTTGACAGGGCCTTCCAATCAGCCCCAGCATTTT
TRBD2 | TRBJ2-1 | few | TRBV9 | CASSAETSGNEQFF | TGTGCCAGCAGCGCGGAGACTAGCGGCAATGAGCAGTTCTTC
NA | TRBJ1-1 | NA | TRBV10-3 | CAISEGAWGTEAFF | TGTGCCATCAGTGAGGGGGCTTGGGGCACTGAAGCTTTCTTT
NA | TRBJ1-3 | few | TRBV5-8 | CASSATGTRNTIYF | TGTGCCAGCAGCGCCACCGGGACTCGAAACACCATATATTTT
TRBD1 | TRBJ1-2 | few | TRBV9 | CASSGGTDYGYTF | TGTGCCAGCAGCGGCGGGACAGACTATGGCTACACCTTC